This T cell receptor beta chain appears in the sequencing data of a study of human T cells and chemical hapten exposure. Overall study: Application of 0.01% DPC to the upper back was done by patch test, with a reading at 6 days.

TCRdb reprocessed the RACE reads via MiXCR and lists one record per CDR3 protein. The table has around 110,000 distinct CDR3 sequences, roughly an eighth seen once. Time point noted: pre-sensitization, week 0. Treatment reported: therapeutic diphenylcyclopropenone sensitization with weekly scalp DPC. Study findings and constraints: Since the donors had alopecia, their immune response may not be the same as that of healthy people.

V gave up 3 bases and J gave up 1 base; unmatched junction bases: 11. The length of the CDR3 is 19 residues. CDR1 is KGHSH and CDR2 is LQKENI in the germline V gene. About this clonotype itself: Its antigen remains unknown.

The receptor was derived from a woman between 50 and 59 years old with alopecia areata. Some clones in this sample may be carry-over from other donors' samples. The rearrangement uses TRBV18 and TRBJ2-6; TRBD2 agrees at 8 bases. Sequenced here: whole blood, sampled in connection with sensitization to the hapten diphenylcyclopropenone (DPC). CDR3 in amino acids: CASSPILRLASSGANVLTF. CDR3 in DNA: TGTGCCAGCTCACCCATCCTGAGACTAGCGTCTTCTGGGGCCAACGTCCTGACTTTC. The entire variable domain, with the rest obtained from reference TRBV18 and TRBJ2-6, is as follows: NAGVMQNPRHLVRRRGQEARLRCSPMKGHSHVYWYRQLPEEGLKFMVYLQKENIIDESGMPKERFSAEFPKEGPSILRIQQVVRGDSAAYFCASSPILRLASSGANVLTFGAGSRLTVL.